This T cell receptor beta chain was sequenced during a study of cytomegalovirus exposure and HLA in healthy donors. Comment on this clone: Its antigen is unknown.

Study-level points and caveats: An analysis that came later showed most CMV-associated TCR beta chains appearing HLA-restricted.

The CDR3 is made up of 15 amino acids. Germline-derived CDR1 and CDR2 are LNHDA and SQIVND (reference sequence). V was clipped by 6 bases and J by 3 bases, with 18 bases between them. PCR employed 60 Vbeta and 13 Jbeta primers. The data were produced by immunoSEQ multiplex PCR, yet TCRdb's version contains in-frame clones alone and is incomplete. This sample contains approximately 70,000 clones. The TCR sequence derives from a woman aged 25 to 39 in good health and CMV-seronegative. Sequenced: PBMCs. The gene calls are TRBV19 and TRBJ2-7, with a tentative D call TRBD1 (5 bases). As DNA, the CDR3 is TGTGCCAGTAGCCCACGAAGCAGGGCATACTACGAGCAGTACTTC. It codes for CASSPRSRAYYEQYF.